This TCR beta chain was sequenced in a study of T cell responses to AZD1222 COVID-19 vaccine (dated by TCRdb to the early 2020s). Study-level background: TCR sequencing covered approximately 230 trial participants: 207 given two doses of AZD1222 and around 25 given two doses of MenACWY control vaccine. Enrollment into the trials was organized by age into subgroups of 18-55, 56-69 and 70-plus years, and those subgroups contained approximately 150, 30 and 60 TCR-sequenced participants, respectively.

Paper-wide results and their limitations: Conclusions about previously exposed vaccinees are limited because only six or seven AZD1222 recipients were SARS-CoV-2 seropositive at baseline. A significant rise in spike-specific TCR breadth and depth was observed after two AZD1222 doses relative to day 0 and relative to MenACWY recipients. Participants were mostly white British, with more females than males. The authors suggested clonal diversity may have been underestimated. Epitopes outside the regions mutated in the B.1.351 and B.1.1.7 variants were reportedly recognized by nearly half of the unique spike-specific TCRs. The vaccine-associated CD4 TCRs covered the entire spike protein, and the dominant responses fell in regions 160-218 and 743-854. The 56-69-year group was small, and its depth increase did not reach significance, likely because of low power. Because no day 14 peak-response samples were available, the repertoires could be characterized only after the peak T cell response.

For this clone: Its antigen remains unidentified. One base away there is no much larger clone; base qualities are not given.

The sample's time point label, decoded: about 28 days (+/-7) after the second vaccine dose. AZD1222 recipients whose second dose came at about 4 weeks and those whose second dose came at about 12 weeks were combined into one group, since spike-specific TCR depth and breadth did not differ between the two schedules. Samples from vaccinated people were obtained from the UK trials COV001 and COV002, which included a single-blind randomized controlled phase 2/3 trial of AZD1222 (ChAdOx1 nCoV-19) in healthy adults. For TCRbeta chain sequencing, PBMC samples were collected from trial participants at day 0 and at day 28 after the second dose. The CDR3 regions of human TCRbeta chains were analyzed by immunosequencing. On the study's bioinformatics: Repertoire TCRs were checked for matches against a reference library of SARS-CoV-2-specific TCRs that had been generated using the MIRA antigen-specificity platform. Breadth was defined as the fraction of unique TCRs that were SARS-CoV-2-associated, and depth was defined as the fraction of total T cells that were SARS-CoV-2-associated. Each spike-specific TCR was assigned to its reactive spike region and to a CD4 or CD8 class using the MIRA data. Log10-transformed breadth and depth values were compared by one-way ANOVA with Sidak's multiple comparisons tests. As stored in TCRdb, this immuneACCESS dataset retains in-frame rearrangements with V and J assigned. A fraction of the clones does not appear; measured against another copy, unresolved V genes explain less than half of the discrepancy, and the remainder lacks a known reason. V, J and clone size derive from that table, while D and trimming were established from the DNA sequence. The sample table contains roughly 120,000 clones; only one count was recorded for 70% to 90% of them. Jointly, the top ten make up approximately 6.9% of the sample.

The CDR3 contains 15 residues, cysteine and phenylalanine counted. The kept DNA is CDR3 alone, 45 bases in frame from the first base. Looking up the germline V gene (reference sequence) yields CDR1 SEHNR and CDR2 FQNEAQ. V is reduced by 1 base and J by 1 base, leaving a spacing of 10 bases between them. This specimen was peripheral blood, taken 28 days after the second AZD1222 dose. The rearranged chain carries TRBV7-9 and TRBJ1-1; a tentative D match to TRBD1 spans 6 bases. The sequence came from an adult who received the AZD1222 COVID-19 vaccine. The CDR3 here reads CASSLGQVGNTEAFF. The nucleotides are TGTGCCAGCAGCTTAGGACAGGTTGGGAACACTGAAGCTTTCTTT.